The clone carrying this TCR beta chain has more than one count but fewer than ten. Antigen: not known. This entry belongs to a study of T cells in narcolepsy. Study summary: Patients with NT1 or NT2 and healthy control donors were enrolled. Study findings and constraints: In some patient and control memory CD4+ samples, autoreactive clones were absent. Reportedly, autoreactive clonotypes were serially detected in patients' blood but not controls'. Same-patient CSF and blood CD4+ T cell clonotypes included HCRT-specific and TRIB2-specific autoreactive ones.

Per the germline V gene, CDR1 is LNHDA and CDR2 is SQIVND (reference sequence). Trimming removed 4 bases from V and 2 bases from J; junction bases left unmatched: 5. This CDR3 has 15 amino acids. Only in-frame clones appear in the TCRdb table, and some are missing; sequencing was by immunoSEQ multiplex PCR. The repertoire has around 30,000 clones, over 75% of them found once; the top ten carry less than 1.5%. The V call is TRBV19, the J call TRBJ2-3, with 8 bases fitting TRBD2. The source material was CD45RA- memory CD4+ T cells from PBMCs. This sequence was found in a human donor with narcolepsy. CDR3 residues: CASSNDGGATDTQYF. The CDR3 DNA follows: TGTGCCAGTAGTAACGACGGGGGGGCCACAGATACGCAGTATTTT.